The clone carrying this T cell receptor (beta chain) is categorized as medium-sized. The same CDR3 can be traced to other DNA sequences in this sample. The data are from a study of radiotherapy plus CTLA-4 blockade in lung cancer. The assay was immunoSEQ multiplex PCR, and TCRdb's table has in-frame clones only and misses some. The data hold around 80,000 clones, with nearly 75% observed a single time. The germline CDR1 and CDR2 sequences are LNHDA and SQIVND (reference sequence). Trimming cost V 8 bases and J 4 bases; bases outside gene matches: 3. The CDR3 has 13 residues. Here the sequenced sample was peripheral blood, taken from a patient treated with radiotherapy plus ipilimumab. The TCR sequence derives from a human donor with non-small cell lung cancer whose response to radiotherapy plus ipilimumab could not be evaluated. The chain combines TRBV19 with TRBJ1-5; 9 bases are shared with TRBD1. The CDR3 sequence: CASSGTGNQPQHF. CDR3 DNA: TGTGCCAGTTCCGGGACAGGGAATCAGCCCCAGCATTTT.